One T cell receptor (beta chain) is described in this entry. Repertoires were generated with immunoSEQ multiplex PCR, while TCRdb's copy carries only in-frame clones and drops some. Among more than 95,000 clones listed, about 89% were seen once. The data were taken from a study of PD-L1 blockade in urothelial cancer. Time point reported: peripheral blood 6 weeks after treatment start. The diagnosis in patients was locally advanced or metastatic urothelial carcinoma. Trimming removed 4 bases at V and 5 bases at J, with 7 bases between. The germline gives CDR1 SGHDT, CDR2 YYEEEE. The CDR3 covers 12 residues.

Sequencing was performed on PBMCs, taken around atezolizumab (anti-PD-L1) treatment. The chain couples TRBV5-6 to TRBJ1-5, with D hard to call. The sequence came from a man aged 60 to 69 with urothelial cancer. CDR3 loop: CASSADYQPQHF. Here the CDR3 DNA reads TGTGCCAGCAGCGCTGACTATCAGCCCCAGCATTTT.